The entry that follows covers one T cell receptor beta chain sequence. No antigen is known for it. This sample is drawn from a study of glioma-infiltrating T cells after dendritic cell vaccination. About the research overall: Patients had newly diagnosed or recurrent glioblastoma and received dendritic cell vaccines.

Input was about 2 ug genomic DNA, or all available if less. Primers: 60 V beta forward and 13 J beta reverse. Repertoires were generated with immunoSEQ multiplex PCR, while TCRdb's copy carries only in-frame clones and drops some. Of roughly 90,000 clones listed, around 84% were seen once; the top ten hold approximately 14%. Study conclusions and caveats: Estimated pretreatment TIL content predicted outcome after dendritic cell vaccination.

Germline assignment: CDR1 ENHRY and CDR2 SYGVKD. The CDR3 is 12 residues long. Trimming removed 10 bases at V and 4 bases at J, with 14 bases between. This clonotype was sampled from a human donor with glioblastoma. Specimen: blood, collected before dendritic cell vaccination. This chain connects TRBV10-3 to TRBJ2-7; possibly TRBD2 for D (6 bases). CDR3 region: CATGTSGYEQYF. For the CDR3, the DNA is TGTGCCACCGGGACTTCCGGATACGAGCAGTACTTC.